This T cell receptor (beta chain) comes out of a study of T cells after yellow fever vaccination. The CDR3 length is 12 residues. Germline CDR1 is DFQATT and CDR2 is SNEGSKA (reference sequence). The V end was cut by 4 bases, the J end by 2 bases, with 3 bases between. Using its own MiXCR run on the 5' RACE reads, TCRdb lists one record per CDR3 protein. The table lists about 350,000 distinct CDR3 sequences, around 12% of them singletons. The specimen comprised CD4+ T cells sorted from PBMCs, sampled 15 days after the yellow fever booster vaccination. The sequence was collected from a man aged 18 to 29 who received the YFV17D yellow fever vaccine. The V gene is TRBV20-1, the J gene TRBJ2-6; D remains unclear. DNA for the CDR3: TGCAGTGCTACCGCTGGGGCCAACGTCCTGACTTTC. This codes for CSATAGANVLTF.